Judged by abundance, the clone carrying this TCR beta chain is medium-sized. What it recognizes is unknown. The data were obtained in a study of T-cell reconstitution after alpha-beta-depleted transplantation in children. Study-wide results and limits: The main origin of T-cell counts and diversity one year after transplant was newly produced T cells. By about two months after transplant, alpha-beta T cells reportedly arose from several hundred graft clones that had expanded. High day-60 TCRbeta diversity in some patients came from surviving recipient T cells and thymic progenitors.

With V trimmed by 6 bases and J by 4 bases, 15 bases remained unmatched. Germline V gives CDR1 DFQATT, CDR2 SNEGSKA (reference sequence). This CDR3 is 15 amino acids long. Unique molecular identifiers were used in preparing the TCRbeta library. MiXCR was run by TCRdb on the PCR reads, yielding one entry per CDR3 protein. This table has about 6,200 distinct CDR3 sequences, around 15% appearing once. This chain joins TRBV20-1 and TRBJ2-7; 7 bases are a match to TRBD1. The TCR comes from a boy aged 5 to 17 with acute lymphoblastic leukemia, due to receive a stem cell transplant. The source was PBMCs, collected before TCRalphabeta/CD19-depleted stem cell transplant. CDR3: CSAQHPGQNTYEQYF. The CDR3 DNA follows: TGCAGTGCCCAACATCCGGGACAGAATACGTACGAGCAGTACTTC.